This T cell receptor beta chain was identified during a study of blood T cell repertoires in COVID-19 (dated by TCRdb to about 2020). About the full investigation: Samples covering the acute and convalescent phases of COVID-19 were provided by collaborators in the United States, Italy and Spain. The repertoires were released in a freely available public database intended as a resource for research on the immune response to SARS-CoV-2. Samples came from the ongoing ImmuneRACE study (first 160 participants) plus 1,254 subjects from 6 global collaborators. A de-identified subject ID, COVID-19 status, age in years and sex were almost always included in the sample metadata. The dataset comprised deeply sampled blood TCRbeta repertoires from subjects exposed to, actively infected with, or recovered from COVID-19. The prospective study material was composed of cDNA or gDNA derived from T cells, B-cell-depleted T cells, or PBMCs. Where available, HLA class I and class II types were obtained from metadata supplied by the sample provider rather than from assay-based typing. What the work shows at the level of the full study, not this receptor alone: How much clinical and demographic metadata was included differed by source and by participant, and the metadata was provided uncurated.

TCRbeta CDR3 regions were amplified from genomic DNA using the immunoSEQ Assay, a bias-controlled multiplex PCR. The study's processing was this. The number of nucleated cells in each sample was estimated from the amplification of reference gene primers within the assay. To quantify the absolute abundance of each unique TCRbeta CDR3 rearrangement, sequence reads were collapsed and filtered. For each sample, productive Simpson clonality was calculated as the square root of Simpson's diversity index across productive rearrangements. Here the immuneACCESS table is served through TCRdb, limited to in-frame sequences with V and J called. Missing clones are a known gap in these copies; in checked studies unresolved V genes cover under half, and the rest lacks a known reason. V, J and clone size are taken as reported in that table, and D and trimming were inferred from the DNA itself. In this sample the table shows a few hundred thousand clones, approximately 87% of which occur a single time. Of the sample, roughly 7.1% falls within the top ten clones.

Another Seattle source contributed samples from volunteer blood donors who had recovered from COVID-19. Each collaborating institution followed its own protocols to collect whole blood in K2EDTA tubes. For TCRbeta analysis, collaborators shipped samples in one of three forms: frozen whole blood, isolated PBMCs, or DNA extracted from either of those sample types. In regard to this clone: Its recognized antigen is unknown. Per-nucleotide qualities are absent, and no much larger clonotype sits a single base away.

The CDR3 spans 14 residues, from the cysteine through the phenylalanine. Only CDR3 DNA remains: 42 bases, in frame from the first base. CDR1 and CDR2, looked up from the germline V gene, are SNHLY and FYNNEI. V and J lose 6 bases and 5 bases, and a span of 16 bases separates them. Sequencing was carried out using peripheral blood. The rearrangement combines TRBV2 with TRBJ1-1, with no confidently assigned D gene. The source of this sequence is a woman in her 50s who had recovered from COVID-19. CDR3 sequence: CASSPGVRATEAFF. In nucleotides, the sequence is TGTGCCAGCAGCCCCGGGGTCCGGGCGACTGAAGCTTTCTTT.